This TCR beta chain is drawn from a study of CD4 T cells in relation to SARS-CoV-2 and coronaviruses. The assay was immunoSEQ multiplex PCR, and TCRdb's table has in-frame clones only and misses some. The sample lists approximately 59,000 clones, about 89% occurring once. The unexposed donors gave CD4+ T cells in 2011-2018, prior to COVID-19. This CDR3 spans 13 amino acids. Trimming cost V 2 bases and J 3 bases, with 8 bases left between them. CDR1 is GTSNPN and CDR2 is SVGIG in the germline V gene (reference sequence). V and J are TRBV30 and TRBJ2-1; D gene uncertain. Sequenced input: memory CD4+ T cells from PBMCs. This sequence was found in a human donor in good health. Written as DNA, the CDR3 is TGTGCCTGGAGTTCACAGAGCTACAATGAGCAGTTCTTC. Protein product: CAWSSQSYNEQFF.